The rows below give T cell receptor beta chains drawn from one sample of a study of beta chain features in type 1 diabetes. Sequencing was performed with immunoSEQ multiplex PCR; in TCRdb, only in-frame clones are kept and a portion is missing. The profile shows 100,000 to 150,000 clones, around 9% of them singletons. The sample taken for sequencing was central memory CD4+ T cells from blood. The receptors stem from a man aged 30 to 39 with type 1 diabetes. The CDR3 runs from the conserved cysteine through the conserved F or W. The D gene is left open where the match is weak. Clone sizes are given selectively: once, few, many, or a class where the clone is expanded.

j_call,v_call,clone_size,d_call,cdr3_nt,cdr3_aa
TRBJ2-7,TRBV14,few,TRBD2,TGTGCCAGCAGCCAGAAGTTTAGCAGCGCGGGGGGGTTCGAGCAGTACTTC,CASSQKFSSAGGFEQYF
TRBJ2-3,TRBV7-3,.,.,TGTGCCAGCAGCCAGCGGTACACAGATACGCAGTATTTT,CASSQRYTDTQYF
TRBJ1-5,TRBV2,few,.,TGTGCCAGCAGAGAAAGGACAGCCGGAGGCAATCAGCCCCAGCATTTT,CASRERTAGGNQPQHF
TRBJ2-1,TRBV9,few,.,TGTGCCAGCAGCGTAGCTACTACGAGGGGGTTCTACAATGAGCAGTTCTTC,CASSVATTRGFYNEQFF
TRBJ2-5,TRBV6-6,.,TRBD2,TGTGCCAGCAGCTCCGGGACTAGCGGGGTCCAAGAGACCCAGTACTTC,CASSSGTSGVQETQYF
TRBJ2-2,TRBV9,.,.,TGTGCCAGCAGTCGCACAGGGTCTCGGACCGGGGAGCTGTTTTTT,CASSRTGSRTGELFF
TRBJ1-2,TRBV6-5,.,TRBD1,TGTGCCACTGGGACAGGAGCAAACTATGGCTACACCTTC,CATGTGANYGYTF
TRBJ1-1,TRBV11-2,few,.,TGTGCCAGCAGCTTCTCGGTCGGGGTGGGTATGAACACTGAAGCTTTCTTT,CASSFSVGVGMNTEAFF
TRBJ2-7,TRBV6-5,.,.,TGTGCCAGCAGGGACAACCAGTACGAGCAGTACTTC,CASRDNQYEQYF
TRBJ2-6,TRBV7-9,few,.,TGTGCCAGCCCCCCGAACTCTGCCAACGTCCTGACTTTC,CASPPNSANVLTF
TRBJ2-4,TRBV29-1,few,TRBD1,TGCAGCGCCGGACGGGACAGTGATCAGTACTTC,CSAGRDSDQYF
TRBJ1-6,TRBV6-6,few,TRBD1,TGTGCCAGCAGTTACGATGGGACAGGGGTCTCACCCCTCCACTTT,CASSYDGTGVSPLHF
TRBJ1-1,TRBV27,.,.,TGTGCCAGCAGACAGCCACTGAACACTGAAGCTTTCTTT,CASRQPLNTEAFF
TRBJ2-1,TRBV6-5,.,.,TGTGCCAGCAGTTACGGGGGCACTCGCAATGAGCAGTTCTTC,CASSYGGTRNEQFF
TRBJ1-4,TRBV11-2,.,TRBD1,TGTGCCAGCAGCGGGGACAGGGCTAATGAAAAACTGTTTTTT,CASSGDRANEKLFF
TRBJ2-3,TRBV2,.,TRBD1,TGTGCCAGCCGGGACAGGGGCCCAGATACGCAGTATTTT,CASRDRGPDTQYF
TRBJ1-6,TRBV5-1,.,TRBD1,TGCGCCAGCAGCTTGGTGGGACAGGGGAATTCACCCCTCCACTTT,CASSLVGQGNSPLHF
TRBJ1-5,TRBV6-1,few,.,TGTGCCAGCACTACGGCGGCGAATCAGCCCCAGCATTTT,CASTTAANQPQHF
TRBJ2-5,TRBV5-1,few,.,TGCGCCAGCAGGGAGGTCGGGGGAGAGACCCAGTACTTC,CASREVGGETQYF
TRBJ2-7,TRBV2,.,TRBD1,TGTGCCAGCACCCCGCTAGGGACAGGGGGCTACGAGCAGTACTTC,CASTPLGTGGYEQYF